The sequence of this T cell receptor beta chain was determined in a study of cytomegalovirus exposure and HLA in healthy donors. Study-wide results and caveats: As confirmed in vitro, three CMV-associated chains were specific for CMV antigens. Reports described diagnosis of cytomegalovirus status by the classifier as highly specific and sensitive.

CDR3 length: 15 amino acids. The study ran its PCR with 60 Vbeta and 13 Jbeta primers. Method: immunoSEQ multiplex PCR; TCRdb's copy keeps in-frame clones and lacks some. In the table there are tens of thousands of clones, around three quarters of which are singletons. Of note for this clone: Antigen unknown.

The specimen sequenced was PBMCs. The chain uses TRBV21-1 and TRBJ1-1; the tabulated D call, TRBD1, remains unverified against the DNA. TRBV21-1 is a known pseudogene. This receptor was obtained from a man in his forties or fifties in good health and CMV-seronegative. The CDR3 sequence: CASSASRGRRTEAFF. As DNA, the CDR3 is TGTGCCAGCAGCGCGAGCAGGGGGCGCCGGACTGAAGCTTTCTTT.